This TCR beta chain is from a study of cytomegalovirus exposure and HLA in healthy donors. Study in general: In an earlier analysis, almost 120 million unique TCR beta sequences were found from 150 million to 200 million T cells. Findings of the study overall: Specificity for CMV antigens was confirmed in vitro for a few of the CMV-associated chains. The authors judged a highly shared variant cluster likely a sequencing artifact.

Donors sampled were nominally healthy, though unrecorded immune exposures were likely. 13 Jbeta primers and 60 Vbeta primers were used for the PCR. Method: immunoSEQ multiplex PCR; TCRdb's copy keeps in-frame clones and lacks some. The sample holds more than 70,000 clones. Regarding this clone: The antigen is unknown.

The V and J ends lost 4 bases and 9 bases, in that order; junction bases with no gene match: 13. Germline loops: CDR1 SGHDN, CDR2 FVKESK. The CDR3 contains 15 residues. The sample taken for sequencing was PBMCs. The receptor comes from an older woman in good health and CMV-seronegative. V and J are TRBV14 and TRBJ2-7; 9 nucleotides align to TRBD2. CDR3 sequence reads: CASSPRVAGVSAQYF. CDR3 nucleotide sequence: TGTGCCAGCAGCCCCCGGGTAGCGGGAGTGTCGGCGCAGTACTTC.